Detailed here is one T cell receptor beta chain. This specimen comes from a study of HIV-infected children after antiretroviral therapy interruption. RNA-based 3' RACE libraries used unique molecular identifiers. TCRdb processed the 3' RACE reads anew with MiXCR; each CDR3 protein has one entry. The sample records approximately 89,000 distinct CDR3 sequences, approximately 6.9% being singletons. This CDR3 has 14 residues. The V gene lost 5 bases and the J gene lost 0 bases, with 12 bases spanning the gap. The germline V gene has CDR1 DFQATT and CDR2 SNEGSKA (reference sequence). Treatment meaning: PENTA 11 planned treatment interruption arm or continuous ART arm.

Sequenced material: CD45RA+ CD4+ T cells from PBMCs, pooled from several time points, taken from a donor given antiretroviral therapy, either interrupted or continuous. Subset of the sample: naive CD4+ CD45RA+ CD45RO- T cells. The V call is TRBV20-1, the J call TRBJ2-3; TRBD2 might be the D (6 bases). The clonotype was recovered from a pool of human donors with HIV. CDR3 bases: TGCAGTGCTCCGCTAGCGACTAGCACAGATACGCAGTATTTT. Its translation is CSAPLATSTDTQYF.